The T cell receptor (beta chain) under discussion was sequenced for a study of cytomegalovirus exposure and HLA in healthy donors (dated by TCRdb to 2016 to 2017). Context from the whole study: An earlier analysis of approximately 640 of the donors reported roughly 270 Gb of sequence data and 120 million or so unique TCR beta sequences from around 200 million T cells. Around 300 gigabases of sequencing data and approximately 84 million unique TCR sequences were included in an early release covering roughly 600 HLA-typed donors. Of the roughly 420 genotyped donors, roughly 76% were placed in the genetic ancestry cluster associated with self-reported Caucasian donors. The study aimed to test whether signatures of past pathogen exposure could be identified by cataloging public T cell receptors. The T cell repertoires of roughly 660 subjects were profiled by immunosequencing and related to cytomegalovirus serostatus. Besides the first cohort of around 670 subjects, a separate validation cohort made up of some 110 different subjects was used. High-throughput TCR immunosequencing, statistical association of individual TCRs with disease status, and machine learning were combined to predict cytomegalovirus infection status. In a later analysis, previously published TCR beta repertoires from 666 donors were re-analyzed and high-resolution HLA genotyping was added so that TCR occurrence patterns could be studied. Rather than drawing on any new phenotypic data, the later analysis identified candidate immune exposures from TCR beta sequences and the way those sequences occurred across donors. An earlier analysis of approximately 500 of the donors applied high-throughput TCR beta sequencing to assess whether each TCR beta V gene segment acted as functional or pseudogenic. Donor age, sex, ethnicity and CMV serostatus were compiled alongside the repertoire data. In a later genetic analysis, genome-wide SNP genotypes for about 55% of the roughly 670 donors were used, and that subset was treated as a discovery cohort. Every repertoire in the discovery cohort had been generated on one and the same sequencing platform. Class I and class II HLA loci were covered by the typing at four-digit resolution. Typing coverage differed by locus: A, B, C, DRB1 and DQB1 were typed in roughly 620-640 donors, DQA1 in about 500, DPA1 in roughly 590, and DPB1 in approximately 450. Roughly 5 DR-DQ haplotypes were handled as single units for association and clustering, since linkage in the cohort was strong. Among 398 genotyped donors of the cohort, an average of approximately 240,000 unique TCR beta nucleotide sequences was sequenced per donor, of which about 19% were non-productive. What the research found in general, with its limitations: In this cohort, only TCR beta chains were sequenced, and detectable features were limited by the absence of alpha or paired-chain data. Across donors, most TCR sequences were observed very rarely, whereas some public TCRs were present in many individuals. Most CMV-associated TCR beta chains appeared to be HLA-restricted in a later analysis, and the HLA associations seemed to be driven largely by CMV exposure. Cytomegalovirus status was reported to be diagnosed by the classifier with high specificity and sensitivity in both the original and validation cohorts. Some IMGT-functional V segments, including TRBV6-2 and TRBV6-3, could not be distinguished by the 87-base-pair reads and were therefore excluded. It was suggested by the authors that the approach could potentially be generalized to other disease states and immunological phenotypes. For the cohort, immune exposure information was limited to CMV serostatus. Sequencing depth was assumed to be roughly uniform across donors in the presence/absence analyses, though that assumption may not hold. An earlier analysis of around 600 of the donors showed that most TCR beta V segments appeared in productive rearrangements either about 90% or about 30% of the time, which broadly matched IMGT annotations. Compared with the approximately 670-donor mean, donors in an Asian-associated ancestry cluster had fewer N-insertions in productive TCRs, according to a later genetic analysis. A cluster of highly shared sequence variants was judged likely to represent a technical artifact of the sequencing pipeline. According to a later analysis, parvovirus B19, influenza, CMV and Epstein-Barr virus appeared linked to several top co-occurrence clusters. A later analysis found that HLA-associated TCR beta chains were more clonally expanded and had lower generation probabilities than equally common non-associated chains. Because counts were too low, seventeen rarely observed V segments, including chromosome 9 orphons, were excluded from the earlier analysis of around 590 of the donors. A further reported finding was that TCR beta sequences accurately predicted the HLA-A and HLA-B alleles for most subjects in the first cohort. An association between a missense DCLRE1C variant and V-gene and J-gene trimming of TCR beta chains was found in a later genetic analysis and replicated in an independent cohort. Strong co-occurrence of HLA alleles, especially DR and DQ, made assigning TCR associations to individual alleles difficult. Because some donors lacked HLA typing at each locus, the association tests relied only on the typed subset. A few of the identified cytomegalovirus-associated TCR beta chains were confirmed in vitro to be specific for cytomegalovirus antigens. The study gave a list of more than 150 TCR beta chains associated with cytomegalovirus. According to a later analysis, TCR association rates differed among HLA loci, with DRB1 alleles showing the most associated TCRs and HLA-C alleles showing the fewest. Correlated functional status among segregating V segments might reflect linkage disequilibrium, but an unknown experimental factor could not be ruled out. In a later analysis, around 17,000 TCR beta sequences were associated with specific HLA alleles at a false discovery rate of 0.05.

Libraries were made using the immunoSEQ multiplex PCR assay. The multiplex PCR relied on a mix of 60 forward primers for TCR Vbeta segments and 13 reverse primers for TCR Jbeta segments. A multiplex PCR assay on genomic DNA amplified the CDR3 region of rearranged TCR beta genes. The Illumina HiSeq System was used to sequence the amplified TCR beta libraries as 87-base-pair reads. The study's processing was this. A later analysis tallied roughly 80 million unique TCR beta chains across the 666 repertoires, and about 10 million of those chains were shared by two or more donors. Raw reads were error-corrected and collapsed into unique sequences with a nearest-neighbor algorithm that merged closely related sequences to remove PCR and sequencing errors. CDR3 sequences were aligned to IMGT reference sequences to assign V, D and J gene segments. For a sequence to be retained, a match of at least six nucleotides to both a V gene segment and a J gene segment was required. A rearrangement was called productive if the CDR3 had no stop codons and remained in frame with V and J, and every other rearrangement was called non-productive. CDR3 was defined by IMGT convention, running from the second conserved V-encoded cysteine to the conserved J-encoded phenylalanine. Sequences without an unambiguous match to a single V gene segment were excluded from the earlier analysis of 587 of the donors. An earlier analysis of 587 of the donors called V segments functional above 56.7% productive rearrangements and segregating when the between-donor standard deviation exceeded 5%. A statistical classification framework was built to diagnose cytomegalovirus status from the catalog of TCR beta chain sequences. A later analysis assigned V and J genes by comparing TCR nucleotide sequences with IMGT/GENE-DB human TR gene sequences. A later analysis assigned CDR3 sequences and most-parsimonious VDJ recombination scenarios with the TCRdist pipeline. A later analysis defined each TCR beta chain by its CDR3 amino acid sequence plus V-gene family, and excluded reads lacking a unique V-gene family. As a way to deal with suspected cross-contamination and a sequencing artifact, a later analysis dropped more than 500 nucleotide sequences that were highly shared and had low generation probability. For each public chain, a later analysis derived a clonal expansion index from normalized ranks of inferred template counts within each repertoire. Generation probabilities in a later analysis came from a VDJ recombination model fitted to out-of-frame rearrangements, and those results were checked against IGoR. Hypergeometric tests were used in a later analysis to score TCR-TCR, TCR-HLA and TCR-CMV co-occurrence, with a repertoire-size bias correction applied to the TCR pairs. In a later analysis, false discovery rates were estimated by permuting HLA or CMV assignments 20 times. In a later analysis, co-occurring TCRs were grouped with DBSCAN, and TCRdist sequence similarity was added when clustering was performed within HLA-allele-positive subsets. Repertoires with fewer than 30,000 or more than 120,000 public chains were left out of co-occurrence clustering, as were about 5 repertoires with anomalous nucleotide sharing. TCRdb obtained this table from immuneACCESS and retained in-frame rearrangements with V and J assigned. These tables miss some clones; where compared with another copy, unresolved V genes account for less than half of the shortfall, and the remainder is unexplained. That table gives V, J and clone size, and the DNA gave D and trimming. For this sample there are 84,000 or so clones; approximately 84% appear just once. Jointly, the top ten make up approximately 2.4% of the sample.

Concerning this clone itself: What this receptor recognizes is not known. No clone much larger than this one lies a single base away; base qualities are absent.

In total, over 600 healthy bone marrow donors made up the cohort. Cohort members were all nominally healthy when sampled, although unrecorded immune exposures were likely present. The donor tested CMV seronegative, placing the donor among the roughly 350 seronegative members of the cohort. Every donor gave a peripheral blood sample, and the peripheral blood mononuclear cells from that sample were used for TCR beta sequencing. Genomic DNA was extracted from the blood cell samples with the Qiagen DNeasy Blood Extraction Kit. From its cysteine to its phenylalanine, the CDR3 spans 15 amino acids. Solely the CDR3 DNA is kept, with 45 bases framed from the first base. Taken from the germline V gene, the CDR1 and CDR2 loops are MNHEY and SVGAGI. Compared with germline, V lacks 7 bases and J lacks 8 bases; bases without a gene match: 12.

The TCR originated in a woman aged 50 to 60 in good health and CMV-seronegative. What was sequenced was PBMCs. This receptor chain uses TRBV6-5 and TRBJ2-1; TRBD1 matches 9 bases in the middle. The nucleotide sequence is given as TGTGCCAGCATCCCCGGGACAGGGTCCAGAGATGAGCAGTTCTTC. Translation gives CASIPGTGSRDEQFF.